These 17 T cell receptor beta chains were sequenced from one sample in a study of radiation and T cells in renal cell carcinoma. The time point: blood 2 weeks post-SBRT. Noted treatment: 15 Gy SBRT to primary tumor, nephrectomy 4 weeks later. This table comes from immunoSEQ multiplex PCR, and its TCRdb copy is limited to in-frame clones, with some not included. The table lists roughly 75,000 clones, 82% of them singletons. The input for sequencing was blood, taken from a patient whose treatment included radiotherapy and nephrectomy. These receptor sequences come from a man aged 55 to 69 with renal cell carcinoma.

The rearrangement links TRBV7-9 to TRBJ2-1, with TRBD1 matching over 9 bases. The trim removed 3 bases at V and 8 bases at J, leaving 8 bases unmatched. The CDR3 sequence is 15 residues long. Germline values: CDR1 SEHNR, CDR2 FQNEAQ (reference sequence). CDR3 in amino acids: CASSFHRGLVDEQFF. The CDR3, as DNA: TGTGCCAGCAGCTTCCACAGGGGGCTGGTCGATGAGCAGTTCTTC. The full variable domain, with the rest looked up from reference TRBV7-9 and TRBJ2-1, is DTGVSQNPRHKITKRGQNVTFRCDPISEHNRLYWYRQTLGQGPEFLTYFQNEAQLEKSRLLSDRFSAERPKGSFSTLEIQRTEQGDSAMYLCASSFHRGLVDEQFFGPGTRLTVL.

This chain links TRBV27 with TRBJ1-2, with TRBD1 identical over 7 bases. Germline V lookup: CDR1 MNHEY, CDR2 SMNVEV (reference sequence). This CDR3 has 13 residues. The trim removed 7 bases at V and 8 bases at J, leaving 10 bases unmatched. The CDR3 loop is CASTRQGGDGYTF. The DNA for the CDR3 is TGTGCCAGCACCCGCCAGGGGGGGGACGGCTACACCTTC.

The V and J genes are TRBV5-1 and TRBJ2-7, with D uncertain. This CDR3 spans 14 amino acids. The V end lost 2 bases, the J end lost 6 bases, and 15 bases lay between the germline ends. The germline CDR1 and CDR2 sequences are SGHRS and YFSETQ. The CDR3 protein is CASSFLKMICEQYF. For the CDR3, the DNA is TGCGCCAGCAGCTTCCTTAAGATGATCTGCGAGCAGTACTTC.

This chain uses TRBV11-2 with TRBJ1-2; no clear D gene. Trimming removed 4 bases from V and 8 bases from J, with 17 bases in between. This CDR3 contains 14 residues. Germline loops: CDR1 SGHAT, CDR2 FQNNGV. The CDR3: CASSSSPSPKGYTF. The CDR3 DNA reads as TGTGCCAGCAGCTCCTCCCCTTCCCCAAAGGGCTACACCTTC.

The chain carries TRBV7-9 and TRBJ1-4, with D hard to call. The length of the CDR3 is 11 residues. From germline, CDR1 is SEHNR and CDR2 FQNEAQ (reference sequence). V was clipped by 4 bases and J by 5 bases, with 2 bases between them. The CDR3 DNA follows: TGTGCCAGCAGCTACAATGAAAAACTGTTTTTT. Translation: CASSYNEKLFF.

The gene calls are TRBV7-2 and TRBJ2-7; 7 bases align to TRBD2. V gave up 0 bases and J gave up 1 base; unmatched junction bases: 3. The CDR3 has 15 residues. Germline V gives CDR1 SGHTA, CDR2 FQGNSA. This chain's CDR3 is CASSLAGGSSYEQYF. The CDR3 DNA follows: TGTGCCAGCAGCTTAGCTGGCGGGAGTTCCTACGAGCAGTACTTC.

The chain uses TRBV19 and TRBJ2-5; D gene ambiguous. Between the trimmed V and J ends, which lost 5 bases and 5 bases, there was a span of 12 bases. The CDR3 runs 13 residues. From germline, CDR1 is LNHDA and CDR2 SQIVND (reference sequence). The CDR3, as DNA: TGTGCCAGTAGTCGGGCCAATGGGGAGACCCAGTACTTC. Residues: CASSRANGETQYF.

This sequence joins TRBV5-1 and TRBJ2-2; the D gene could be TRBD1 or TRBD2 (5 bases each). This CDR3 has 15 amino acids. Trimming removed 7 bases from V and 4 bases from J, with 17 bases in between. The germline CDR1 and CDR2 sequences are SGHRS and YFSETQ. The CDR3 sequence: CASFRDLRATGELFF. In nucleotides, the CDR3 is TGCGCCAGCTTTCGGGACCTAAGAGCCACCGGGGAGCTGTTTTTT.

The genes are TRBV7-6 and TRBJ2-1; D may be TRBD1 (6 bases). V gave up 1 base and J gave up 4 bases, with 11 bases separating them. The CDR3 runs 15 residues. Germline CDR1 is SGHVS and CDR2 is FNYEAQ. This CDR3 is CASSLGQGLYNEQFF. CDR3 nucleotides: TGTGCCAGCAGCTTAGGGCAGGGGTTGTACAATGAGCAGTTCTTC.

The chain links TRBV19 to TRBJ2-7; TRBD1 or TRBD2 may be the D gene (5 bases each). The CDR3 covers 14 residues. V lost 1 base and J lost 3, with 10 bases in between. In germline, CDR1 is LNHDA, CDR2 SQIVND (reference sequence). The CDR3 spells CASSIARGRYEQYF. CDR3 bases: TGTGCCAGTAGTATAGCGAGGGGTCGCTACGAGCAGTACTTC.

V usage is TRBV4-2 and J usage is TRBJ2-3; D gene uncertain. Germline assignment: CDR1 LGHNA and CDR2 YNFKEQ. Trimming cost V 0 bases and J 1 base, with 5 bases left between them. The CDR3 has 14 residues. This CDR3 reads CASSQDLGTDTQYF. In nucleotides, the CDR3 is TGTGCCAGCAGCCAAGATCTCGGCACAGATACGCAGTATTTT.

The chain carries TRBV18 and TRBJ2-3; D unclear. The CDR3 has 12 residues. Trimming left V 4 bases short and J 4 bases short, with 6 bases between. Per germline, CDR1 KGHSH and CDR2 LQKENI. DNA of the CDR3: TGTGCCAGCTCACTCGAGGCAGATACGCAGTATTTT. Translation gives CASSLEADTQYF.

This clone has more than one count but fewer than ten. The chain uses TRBV5-1 and TRBJ1-4; the match to TRBD1 covers 7 bases. The CDR3 is made up of 19 amino acids. Trimming cost V 1 base and J 3 bases; bases outside gene matches: 15. Germline assignment: CDR1 SGHRS and CDR2 YFSETQ. CDR3 loop: CASSLNPTPTGIANEKLFF. CDR3 DNA: TGCGCCAGCAGCTTGAACCCCACGCCGACAGGGATAGCTAATGAAAAACTGTTTTTT.

This clone has just a few counts. The CDR3 DNA follows: TGTGCCTGGGAAAAAGGACTAGCGGGAGAGACCCAGTACTTC. This translates into CAWEKGLAGETQYF. The J gene is TRBJ2-5, the V gene TRBV30, with TRBD2 matching over 11 bases. Germline V gives CDR1 GTSNPN, CDR2 SVGIG (reference sequence). V trimming: 5 bases; J trimming: 4 bases; junction bases outside the gene matches: 6. The CDR3 spans 14 residues.

The sample holds a few counts of this clone. This chain joins TRBV5-6 and TRBJ2-2; TRBD2 agrees at 14 bases. V trimming: 4 bases; J trimming: 7 bases; junction bases outside the gene matches: 6. The CDR3 has 16 amino acids. Per the germline V gene, CDR1 is SGHDT and CDR2 is YYEEEE. The CDR3 reads CASSLGGLAGVGELFF. The CDR3 DNA reads TGTGCCAGCAGCCTAGGGGGACTAGCGGGAGTCGGGGAGCTGTTTTTT.

The CDR3 protein is CASSGYQGVAGYTF. The CDR3 DNA sequence: TGTGCCAGCAGTGGGTATCAGGGGGTCGCTGGCTACACCTTC. The V call is TRBV2, the J call TRBJ1-2; 7 bases match TRBD1. With V trimmed by 4 bases and J by 7 bases, 9 bases remained unmatched. Germline V gene lookup returns CDR1 SNHLY and CDR2 FYNNEI. This CDR3 has 14 amino acids.

The V and J genes are TRBV19 and TRBJ2-7; TRBD1 might be the D (5 bases). Germline-derived CDR1 and CDR2 are LNHDA and SQIVND (reference sequence). The CDR3 spans 14 residues. Trimming removed 5 bases from V and 4 bases from J, with 15 bases in between. The CDR3 DNA follows: TGTGCCAGTAGTCCTCGGACAAACACTTACGAGCAGTACTTC. Translation: CASSPRTNTYEQYF.